Listed here is a single TCR beta chain. Its target antigen remains unknown. There are no base qualities to consult, and no much larger clone falls within one base. The CDR3 regions of human TCRbeta chains were subjected to immunosequencing. The source study handled its data this way. TCRs in the repertoires were compared against a reference library of SARS-CoV-2-specific TCRs that had been generated with the MIRA antigen-specificity platform. Breadth meant the fraction of unique TCRs that were SARS-CoV-2-associated, whereas depth meant the fraction of total T cells that were SARS-CoV-2-associated. Using the MIRA data, every spike-specific TCR was mapped to the spike region that the TCR reacted to and assigned to either a CD4 or a CD8 class. Log10-transformed breadth and depth values were compared by one-way ANOVA with Sidak's multiple comparisons tests. This immuneACCESS table, as held by TCRdb, lists in-frame sequences with V and J called but not all clones. Of the missing ones, under half trace to an unresolved V gene in checked studies; the others have no known cause. The DNA gave D and trimming, while V, J and clone size come from that table. The table for this sample lists about 130,000 clones; approximately 85% of them were counted only once. The top ten constitute 18% of the sample.

The record originates from a study of T cell responses to AZD1222 COVID-19 vaccine (dated by TCRdb to the early 2020s). For the study in its entirety: A total of 233 trial participants underwent TCR sequencing, of whom some 210 received two doses of AZD1222 and some 26 received two doses of the MenACWY control vaccine. Trial participants were enrolled by age into 18-55, 56-69 and 70-plus year subgroups, with roughly 150, 30 and 60 TCR-sequenced participants respectively.

This specimen's time point label, per the study, means: baseline before first vaccination. Read against the paper, the sample's treatment or condition label means: meningococcal conjugate vaccine given as trial control. The vaccinee samples were drawn from two UK trials, COV001 and COV002, one of which was a single-blind randomized controlled phase 2/3 trial testing AZD1222 (ChAdOx1 nCoV-19) in healthy adults. For TCRbeta chain sequencing, PBMC samples were collected from trial participants at day 0 and at day 28 after the second dose. The CDR3 starts with the cysteine, ends with the phenylalanine, and has 15 residues. Only the CDR3 part of the read is kept: 45 bases, read in frame from the first base. At the junction V is shortened by 1 base and J by 0 bases, with 7 bases in between. The germline V gene gives CDR1 as SGHAT and CDR2 as FQNNGV. What the work shows at the level of the full study, not this receptor alone: Reportedly, close to half of the unique spike-specific TCRs recognized epitopes lying outside the regions that are mutated in the B.1.351 and B.1.1.7 variants. In the small 56-69-year group, the increase in depth fell short of significance, most likely because of low power. Because no day 14 peak-response samples were available, repertoires were characterized only after the peak T cell response. CD4 TCRs associated with the vaccine covered the entire spike protein, and the dominant responses were in regions 160-218 and 743-854. Participants were mostly white British and included more females than males, and it was suggested by the authors that clonal diversity may have been underestimated. Conclusions about previously exposed vaccinees were limited because only a handful of AZD1222 recipients were SARS-CoV-2 seropositive at baseline. A significant rise in spike-specific TCR breadth and depth was observed after two AZD1222 doses relative to day 0 and relative to MenACWY recipients.

The sequence came from an adult in good health. The sample consisted of peripheral blood, taken on day 0 of MenACWY control vaccination. The chain employs TRBV11-2 and TRBJ2-1; the D gene identity is not certain. The DNA sequence is as follows: TGTGCCAGCAGCTTAGGGTCGGTCTCCTACAATGAGCAGTTCTTC. This translates into CASSLGSVSYNEQFF.